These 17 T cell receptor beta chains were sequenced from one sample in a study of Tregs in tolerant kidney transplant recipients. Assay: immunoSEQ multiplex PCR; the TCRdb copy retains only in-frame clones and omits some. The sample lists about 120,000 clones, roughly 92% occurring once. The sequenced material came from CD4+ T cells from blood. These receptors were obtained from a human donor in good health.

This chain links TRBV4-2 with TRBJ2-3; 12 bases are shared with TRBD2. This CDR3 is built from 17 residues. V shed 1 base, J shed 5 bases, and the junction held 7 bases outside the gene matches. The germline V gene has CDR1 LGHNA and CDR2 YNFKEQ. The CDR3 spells CASSQAPLAGGGDTQYF. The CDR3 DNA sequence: TGTGCCAGCAGCCAAGCCCCTCTAGCGGGGGGGGGAGATACGCAGTATTTT.

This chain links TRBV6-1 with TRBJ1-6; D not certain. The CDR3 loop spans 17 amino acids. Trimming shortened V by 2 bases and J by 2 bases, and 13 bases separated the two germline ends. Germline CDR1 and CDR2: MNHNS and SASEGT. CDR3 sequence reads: CASSEIRILTYNSPLHF. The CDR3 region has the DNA TGTGCCAGCAGTGAAATCCGCATCCTTACCTATAATTCACCCCTCCACTTT.

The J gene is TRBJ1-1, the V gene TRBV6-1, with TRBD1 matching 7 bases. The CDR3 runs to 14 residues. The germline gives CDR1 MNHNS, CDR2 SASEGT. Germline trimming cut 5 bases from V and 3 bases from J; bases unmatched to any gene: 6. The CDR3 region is CASSQTGLDTEAFF. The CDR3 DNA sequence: TGTGCCAGCAGTCAGACAGGGTTGGACACTGAAGCTTTCTTT.

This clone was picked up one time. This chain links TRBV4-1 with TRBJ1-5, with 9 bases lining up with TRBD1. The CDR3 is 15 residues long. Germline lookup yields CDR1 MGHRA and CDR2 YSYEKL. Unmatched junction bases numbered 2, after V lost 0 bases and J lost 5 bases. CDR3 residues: CASSQEDRGYQPQHF. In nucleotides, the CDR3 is TGCGCCAGCAGCCAAGAAGACAGGGGGTATCAGCCCCAGCATTTT.

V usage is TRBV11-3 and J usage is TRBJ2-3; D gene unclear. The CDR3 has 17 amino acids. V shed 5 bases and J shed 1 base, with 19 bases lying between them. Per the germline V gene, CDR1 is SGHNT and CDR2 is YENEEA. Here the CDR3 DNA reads TGTGCCAGCAGCAAACGCATGGGTCCCCTTGGCACAGATACGCAGTATTTT. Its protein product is CASSKRMGPLGTDTQYF.

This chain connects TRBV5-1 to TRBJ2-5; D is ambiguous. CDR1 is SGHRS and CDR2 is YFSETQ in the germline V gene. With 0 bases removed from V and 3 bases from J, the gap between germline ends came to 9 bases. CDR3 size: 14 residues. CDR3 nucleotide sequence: TGCGCCAGCAGCTTGGGTTGGCAGGAAGAGACCCAGTACTTC. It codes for CASSLGWQEETQYF. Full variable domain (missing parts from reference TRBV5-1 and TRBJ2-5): KAGVTQTPRYLIKTRGQQVTLSCSPISGHRSVSWYQQTPGQGLQFLFEYFSETQRNKGNFPGRFSGRQFSNSRSEMNVSTLELGDSALYLCASSLGWQEETQYFGPGTRLLVL.

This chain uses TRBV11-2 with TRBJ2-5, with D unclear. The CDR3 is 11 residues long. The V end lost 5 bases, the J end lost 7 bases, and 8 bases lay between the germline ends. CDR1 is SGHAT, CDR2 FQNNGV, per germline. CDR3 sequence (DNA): TGTGCCAGCAGCCTTCGTGGGACCCAGTACTTC. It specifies CASSLRGTQYF. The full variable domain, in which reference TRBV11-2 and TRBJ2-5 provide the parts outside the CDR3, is EAGVAQSPRYKIIEKRQSVAFWCNPISGHATLYWYQQILGQGPKLLIQFQNNGVVDDSQLPKDRFSAERLKGVDSTLKIQPAKLEDSAVYLCASSLRGTQYFGPGTRLLVL.

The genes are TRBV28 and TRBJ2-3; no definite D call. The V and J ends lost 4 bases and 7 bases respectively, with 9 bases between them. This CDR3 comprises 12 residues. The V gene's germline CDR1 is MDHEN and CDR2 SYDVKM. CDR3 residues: CASSSILNTQYF. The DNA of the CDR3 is TGTGCCAGCAGTTCCATTTTAAATACGCAGTATTTT.

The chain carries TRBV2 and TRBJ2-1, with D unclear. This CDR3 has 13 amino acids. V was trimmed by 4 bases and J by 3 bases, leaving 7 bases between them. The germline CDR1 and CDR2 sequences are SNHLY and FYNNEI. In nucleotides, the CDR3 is TGTGCCAGCAGTGCTTGGTACTACAATGAGCAGTTCTTC. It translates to CASSAWYYNEQFF.

The CDR3 here is CASSLSTGNQPQHF. For the CDR3, the DNA is TGTGCCAGCAGCTTATCGACGGGTAATCAGCCCCAGCATTTT. This sequence joins TRBV11-2 and TRBJ1-5, with D unresolved. Per the germline V gene, CDR1 is SGHAT and CDR2 is FQNNGV. V gave up 2 bases and J gave up 4 bases, with 9 bases separating them. The CDR3 has 14 residues.

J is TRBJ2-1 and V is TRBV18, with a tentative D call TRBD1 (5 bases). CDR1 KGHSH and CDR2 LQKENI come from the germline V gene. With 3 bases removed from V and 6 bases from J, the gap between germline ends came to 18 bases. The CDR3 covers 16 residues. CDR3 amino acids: CASSPVYLGRGNEQFF. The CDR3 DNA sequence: TGTGCCAGCTCACCTGTCTATTTAGGTAGGGGCAATGAGCAGTTCTTC.

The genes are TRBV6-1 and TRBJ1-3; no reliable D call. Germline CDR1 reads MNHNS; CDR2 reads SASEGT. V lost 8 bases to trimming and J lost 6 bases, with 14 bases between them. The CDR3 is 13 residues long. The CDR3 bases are TGTGCCAGCTGGGGAGCTCGTCCAAACACCATATATTTT. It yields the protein CASWGARPNTIYF.

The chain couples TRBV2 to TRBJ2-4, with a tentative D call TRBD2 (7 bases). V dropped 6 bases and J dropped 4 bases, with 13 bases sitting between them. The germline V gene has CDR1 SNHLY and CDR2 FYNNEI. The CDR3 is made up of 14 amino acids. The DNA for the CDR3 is TGTGCCAGCAGGATACAGGGAGGGAAAAACATTCAGTACTTC. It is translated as CASRIQGGKNIQYF. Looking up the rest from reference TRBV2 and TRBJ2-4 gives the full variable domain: EPEVTQTPSHQVTQMGQEVILRCVPISNHLYFYWYRQILGQKVEFLVSFYNNEISEKSEIFDDQFSVERPDGSNFTLKIRSTKLEDSAMYFCASRIQGGKNIQYFGAGTRLSVL.

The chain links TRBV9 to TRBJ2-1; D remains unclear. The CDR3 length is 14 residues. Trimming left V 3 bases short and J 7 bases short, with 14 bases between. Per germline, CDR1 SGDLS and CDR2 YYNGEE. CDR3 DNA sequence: TGTGCCAGCAGCGGGCTAAGCCACGCAAATGAGCAGTTCTTC. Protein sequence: CASSGLSHANEQFF.

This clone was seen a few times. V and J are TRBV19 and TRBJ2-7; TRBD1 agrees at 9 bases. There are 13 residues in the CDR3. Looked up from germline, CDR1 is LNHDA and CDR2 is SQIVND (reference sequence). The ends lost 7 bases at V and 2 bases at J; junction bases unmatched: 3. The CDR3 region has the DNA TGTGCCAGTAAAGGGACAGGGACCTACGAGCAGTACTTC. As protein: CASKGTGTYEQYF.

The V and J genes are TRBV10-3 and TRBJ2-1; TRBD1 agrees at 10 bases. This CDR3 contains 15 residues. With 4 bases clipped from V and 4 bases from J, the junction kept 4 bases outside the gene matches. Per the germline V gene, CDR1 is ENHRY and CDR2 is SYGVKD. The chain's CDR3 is CAISGGTGAYNEQFF. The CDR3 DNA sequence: TGTGCCATCAGTGGGGGGACAGGGGCTTACAATGAGCAGTTCTTC.

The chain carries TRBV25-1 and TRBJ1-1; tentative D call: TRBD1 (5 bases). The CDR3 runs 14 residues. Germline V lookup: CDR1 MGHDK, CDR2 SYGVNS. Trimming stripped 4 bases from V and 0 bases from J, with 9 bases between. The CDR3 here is CASSATGLNTEAFF. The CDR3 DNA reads TGTGCCAGCAGTGCAACAGGCCTGAACACTGAAGCTTTCTTT.